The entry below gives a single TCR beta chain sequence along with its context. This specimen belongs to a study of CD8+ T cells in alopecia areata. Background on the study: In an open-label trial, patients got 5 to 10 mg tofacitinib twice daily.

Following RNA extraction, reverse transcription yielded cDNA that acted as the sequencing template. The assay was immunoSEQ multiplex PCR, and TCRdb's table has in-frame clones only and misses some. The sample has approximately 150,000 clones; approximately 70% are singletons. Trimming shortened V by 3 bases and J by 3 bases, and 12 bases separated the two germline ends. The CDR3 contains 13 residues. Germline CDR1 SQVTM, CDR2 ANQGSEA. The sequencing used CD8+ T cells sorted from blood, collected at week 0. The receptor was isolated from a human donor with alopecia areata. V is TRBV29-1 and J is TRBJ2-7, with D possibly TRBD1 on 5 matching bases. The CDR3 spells CSVEDQGVYEQYF. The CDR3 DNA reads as TGCAGCGTTGAGGACCAAGGGGTCTACGAGCAGTACTTC.